The 27 T cell receptor beta chains given below trace back to one sample, sequenced in a study of cytomegalovirus exposure and HLA in healthy donors (dated by TCRdb to about 2017). Library preparation employed the immunoSEQ multiplex PCR assay. For the multiplex PCR, a mixture combining 60 forward primers for TCR Vbeta segments and 13 reverse primers for TCR Jbeta segments was used. The table was pulled from immuneACCESS by TCRdb, which kept in-frame rearrangements only. Such tables lose some clones; where checked, under half of the loss comes from unresolved V genes, and the rest has no known cause. The sample table holds 150,000 to 200,000 clones, of which about 71% were seen once. The ten largest clones add up to 2.8% of the sample. Sequenced material: PBMCs. These receptors all stem from a woman aged 30 to 39 in good health and CMV-seronegative.

V and J are TRBV6-1 and TRBJ1-1; no reliable D call. V lost 0 bases and J 1 base, leaving 6 bases between the germline ends. CDR1 MNHNS and CDR2 SASEGT come from the germline V gene. CDR3 length: 14 amino acids. For the CDR3, the DNA is TGTGCCAGCAGTGAAGCGGGGAGGAACACTGAAGCTTTCTTT. Its protein is CASSEAGRNTEAFF.

This sequence joins TRBV21-1 and TRBJ1-1. TRBV21-1 is tagged as a pseudogene. The CDR3 is made up of 14 amino acids. DNA of the CDR3: TGTGCCAGCAGGAGTGATTACGTGAACACTGAAGCTTTCTTT. This sequence encodes CASRSDYVNTEAFF.

Remarks on this clone: Mismatch with germline at one junction end may stem from a read error. The J gene is TRBJ2-5, the V gene TRBV28; D call uncertain. Germline loops: CDR1 MDHEN, CDR2 SYDVKM. The CDR3 spans 9 residues. Here the CDR3 DNA reads TGTGCCACCTCTCCGGGTAGCAACTTC. Translation: CATSPGSNF.

Only one count was recorded for this clone. V is TRBV19 and J is TRBJ1-1, with TRBD1 matching 9 bases. The J segment lost 5 bases and the V segment lost 2 bases, leaving 15 bases of the junction unmatched. This CDR3 region has 18 residues. Germline lookup yields CDR1 LNHDA and CDR2 SQIVND (reference sequence). CDR3 in DNA: TGTGCCAGTAGTATATTACCCGGACAGGGGCCTATACCTACTGAAGCTTTCTTT. Translated: CASSILPGQGPIPTEAFF.

The chain links TRBV2 to TRBJ1-1, with D possibly TRBD1 on 5 matching bases. Germline values: CDR1 SNHLY, CDR2 FYNNEI. CDR3 length: 13 residues. Trimming cost V 7 bases and J 7 bases, with 16 bases left between them. This CDR3 reads CASTKGSVGEAFF. CDR3 nucleotides: TGTGCCAGCACTAAGGGGTCCGTCGGTGAAGCTTTCTTT.

The chain recombines TRBV19 with TRBJ1-2, with 7 bases matching TRBD1. CDR3 length: 15 residues. Per germline, CDR1 LNHDA and CDR2 SQIVND (reference sequence). J was trimmed by 4 bases and V by 4 bases; bases with no gene match: 9. The CDR3, as DNA: TGTGCCAGTAGTACGCCGGGACAGACATTCTATGGCTACACCTTC. Translation gives CASSTPGQTFYGYTF.

The chain uses TRBV6-5 and TRBJ2-1, with TRBD1 matching over 9 bases. Germline values: CDR1 MNHEY, CDR2 SVGAGI. The CDR3 sequence is 15 residues long. Germline trimming cut 4 bases from V and 8 bases from J; bases unmatched to any gene: 9. CDR3 sequence: CASSSTGTGMHEQFF. In DNA form, the CDR3 reads TGTGCCAGCAGTTCCACCGGGACAGGGATGCATGAGCAGTTCTTC.

This clone came up a few times. The chain uses TRBV9 and TRBJ1-5, with a tentative D call TRBD1 (6 bases). Germline assignment: CDR1 SGDLS and CDR2 YYNGEE. CDR3 length: 16 residues. Trimming removed 0 bases from V and 2 bases from J, with 12 bases in between. DNA of the CDR3: TGTGCCAGCAGCGTAGGAGCGGGGGCAGGCAATCAGCCCCAGCATTTT. As protein: CASSVGAGAGNQPQHF. The variable domain in full, completed from reference TRBV9 and TRBJ1-5, reads DSGVTQTPKHLITATGQRVTLRCSPRSGDLSVYWYQQSLDQGLQFLIQYYNGEERAKGNILERFSAQQFPDLHSELNLSSLELGDSALYFCASSVGAGAGNQPQHFGDGTRLSIL.

The V gene is TRBV2, the J gene TRBJ2-3; tentatively, D is TRBD2 (6 bases). V was clipped by 8 bases and J by 1 base, with 13 bases between them. Germline V CDR1 and CDR2: SNHLY, FYNNEI. The CDR3 consists of 14 residues. As DNA, the CDR3 is TGTGCCAGCTGGGTCGGGGGACGCACAGATACGCAGTATTTT. This sequence encodes CASWVGGRTDTQYF.

This clone came up once. The chain uses TRBV4-1 and TRBJ1-3; D might be TRBD1 (5 bases). The V gene's germline CDR1 is MGHRA and CDR2 YSYEKL. The CDR3 has 17 amino acids. V was cut by 3 bases and J by 0 bases, with 15 bases left in between. In DNA, the CDR3 is TGCGCCAGCAGCCAGAGAGTACAGGCGCCCTCTGGAAACACCATATATTTT. Encoded protein: CASSQRVQAPSGNTIYF.

DNA of the CDR3: TGTGCCAGCAGCTTGGGCCTCGGGTCAGACTACGAGCAGTACTTC. This gives the protein CASSLGLGSDYEQYF. V gene TRBV5-6 combines with J gene TRBJ2-7, with D uncertain. This CDR3 comprises 15 residues. The germline CDR1 and CDR2 sequences are SGHDT and YYEEEE. The V end lost 0 bases, the J end lost 3 bases, and 13 bases lay between the germline ends.

The chain couples TRBV9 to TRBJ1-1, with D possibly TRBD1 on 6 matching bases. The CDR3 runs to 14 residues. The germline gives CDR1 SGDLS, CDR2 YYNGEE. V gave up 8 bases and J gave up 0 bases, with 14 bases separating them. CDR3 coding DNA: TGTGCCAGTACCACCGGGACACTGAACACTGAAGCTTTCTTT. Translating gives CASTTGTLNTEAFF.

This clone was detected a few times. The sample contains more than one DNA sequence encoding this CDR3. The rearrangement joins TRBV18 to TRBJ1-1; 8 bases align to TRBD1. The CDR3 sequence is 14 residues long. The ends lost 3 bases at V and 2 bases at J; junction bases unmatched: 2. Germline values: CDR1 KGHSH, CDR2 LQKENI. CDR3 nucleotides: TGTGCCAGCTCACCCGGGACAGGCAACACTGAAGCTTTCTTT. Translating it yields CASSPGTGNTEAFF.

The chain carries TRBV27 and TRBJ2-5; 7 bases map to TRBD1. This CDR3 is 13 amino acids long. V shed 5 bases and J 2 bases; nucleotides not matched to a gene: 2. Germline V gene lookup returns CDR1 MNHEY and CDR2 SMNVEV (reference sequence). CDR3 loop: CASSRQGQETQYF. The CDR3 nucleotides are TGTGCCAGCAGTAGACAGGGACAAGAGACCCAGTACTTC.

The chain employs TRBV5-1 and TRBJ2-3, with TRBD2 identical over 9 bases. CDR1 SGHRS and CDR2 YFSETQ come from the germline V gene. The CDR3 is 16 residues long. V trimming: 0 bases; J trimming: 1 base; junction bases outside the gene matches: 3. The CDR3 sequence: CASSLARLAGTDTQYF. CDR3 in DNA: TGCGCCAGCAGCTTGGCAAGACTAGCGGGCACAGATACGCAGTATTTT.

This chain links TRBV4-3 with TRBJ1-4; D unclear. The V gene's germline CDR1 is LGHNA and CDR2 YSLEER. V was trimmed by 0 bases and J by 8 bases, leaving 13 bases between them. The CDR3 consists of 15 residues. CDR3: CASSQDRGLGEKLFF. The CDR3 region has the DNA TGCGCCAGCAGCCAAGATCGAGGGTTAGGCGAAAAACTGTTTTTT.

The CDR3 sequence: CATSREGRGGWDEQFF. The CDR3 nucleotides are TGTGCCACCAGCAGAGAAGGGAGGGGTGGGTGGGATGAGCAGTTCTTC. The chain is built from TRBV15 and TRBJ2-1; 7 positions agree with TRBD2. The V gene's germline CDR1 is LNHNV and CDR2 YYDKDF (reference sequence). The J segment lost 8 bases and the V segment lost 0 bases, leaving 10 bases of the junction unmatched. The CDR3 runs to 16 residues.

Comment on this clone: Other DNA sequences within the sample encode an identical CDR3. This chain connects TRBV6-5 to TRBJ2-3; D may be TRBD2 (5 bases). The germline V and J ends were trimmed by 3 bases and 4 bases, with 14 bases remaining between them. CDR3 length: 15 residues. Per the germline V gene, CDR1 is MNHEY and CDR2 is SVGAGI. The CDR3 region is CASSYNSRGPDTQYF. For the CDR3, the DNA is TGTGCCAGCAGTTATAATTCTCGGGGTCCAGATACGCAGTATTTT.

This clone was found once. The chain combines TRBV5-6 with TRBJ1-2, with D unclear. Trimming removed 2 bases at V and 1 base at J, with 12 bases between. Germline assignment: CDR1 SGHDT and CDR2 YYEEEE. CDR3 length: 15 amino acids. CDR3 amino acids: CASSFLGVFNYGYTF. DNA for the CDR3: TGTGCCAGCAGCTTTCTGGGCGTCTTTAACTATGGCTACACCTTC.

This clone was seen only a few times. One junction end does not reproduce the germline sequence, and a read error may be involved. The rearrangement uses TRBV2 and TRBJ2-1, with D uncertain. The CDR3 totals 13 residues. Germline CDR1 and CDR2: SNHLY and FYNNEI. The CDR3, as DNA: TGTGCCAGCACGAGGCCTACCTATAATGAGCAGTTCTTC. Translating gives CASTRPTYNEQFF. Using reference TRBV2 and TRBJ2-1 for the parts outside the CDR3, the full variable domain is EPEVTQTPSHQVTQMGQEVILRCVPISNHLYFYWYRQILGQKVEFLVSFYNNEISEKSEIFDDQFSVERPDGSNFTLKIRSTKLEDSAMYFCASTRPTYNEQFFGPGTRLTVL.

This rearrangement joins TRBV5-4 to TRBJ1-1; tentatively, D is TRBD1 (5 bases). This CDR3 is built from 15 residues. Germline V gene data show CDR1 as SGHNT and CDR2 as YYREEE (reference sequence). Trimming removed 4 bases from V and 1 base from J, with 14 bases in between. The chain's CDR3 is CASSPDGGWNTEAFF. Written as DNA, the CDR3 is TGTGCCAGCAGCCCCGATGGGGGGTGGAACACTGAAGCTTTCTTT.

This rearrangement joins TRBV2 to TRBJ2-1, with D maybe TRBD2 (6 bases). The CDR3 contains 15 residues. The ends were cut back, 10 bases at V and 6 bases at J, with 22 bases in the middle. CDR1 and CDR2 (germline): SNHLY, FYNNEI. CDR3 coding DNA: TGTGCCATCACAAAGACTAGTGAAATTTCCAATGAGCAGTTCTTC. Amino acid sequence: CAITKTSEISNEQFF.

This clone was detected a few times. The chain recombines TRBV5-6 with TRBJ2-6; a possible D gene is TRBD1 (6 bases). The V end lost 6 bases, the J end lost 0 bases, and 19 bases lay between the germline ends. Germline V lookup: CDR1 SGHDT, CDR2 YYEEEE. The length of the CDR3 is 18 residues. DNA of the CDR3: TGTGCCAGCACCATAACCGGGACAAGATACTCTGGGGCCAACGTCCTGACTTTC. Protein sequence: CASTITGTRYSGANVLTF. The variable domain in full, completed from reference TRBV5-6 and TRBJ2-6, reads DAGVTQSPTHLIKTRGQQVTLRCSPKSGHDTVSWYQQALGQGPQFIFQYYEEEERQRGNFPDRFSGHQFPNYSSELNVNALLLGDSALYLCASTITGTRYSGANVLTFGAGSRLTVL.

Note on this clone: This same CDR3 is encoded by further DNA sequences in the sample. The chain couples TRBV5-4 to TRBJ2-1, with 11 bases fitting TRBD2. The CDR3 length is 15 residues. With 2 bases clipped from V and 9 bases from J, the junction kept 7 bases outside the gene matches. Germline assignment: CDR1 SGHNT and CDR2 YYREEE (reference sequence). CDR3 sequence (DNA): TGTGCCAGCAGCTTCACTAGCGGGAGAGGAGGTGAGCAGTTCTTC. Translating gives CASSFTSGRGGEQFF.

The J gene is TRBJ2-1, the V gene TRBV9, with TRBD2 matching over 8 bases. After removal of 0 bases from V and 14 bases from J, the junction contained 4 bases not matched to a gene. The germline CDR1 and CDR2 sequences are SGDLS and YYNGEE. The CDR3 has 12 residues. As DNA, the CDR3 is TGTGCCAGCAGCGTAGATGCGGGAGGCAAGTTCTTC. This sequence encodes CASSVDAGGKFF.

V usage is TRBV11-2 and J usage is TRBJ2-2; tentatively, D is TRBD1 (6 bases). The V gene lost 5 bases and the J gene lost 6 bases, with 16 bases spanning the gap. The CDR3 totals 15 residues. The germline V gene has CDR1 SGHAT and CDR2 FQNNGV. The CDR3 nucleotides read TGTGCCAGCAGCCCCACAGGGAGCTACCCCGGGGAGCTGTTTTTT. It codes for CASSPTGSYPGELFF.

The gene calls are TRBV7-9 and TRBJ2-1; the match to TRBD2 covers 12 bases. In germline, CDR1 is SEHNR, CDR2 FQNEAQ (reference sequence). The junction had 5 bases not matched to a gene; V was cut back by 5 bases and J by 3 bases. This CDR3 contains 16 residues. CDR3 coding DNA: TGTGCCAGCAGCGCTAGCGGGAGGGAGTTCTACAATGAGCAGTTCTTC. This encodes CASSASGREFYNEQFF.